This TCR beta chain was sequenced during a study of blood T cell repertoires in COVID-19. Turning to the study itself: Acute and convalescent COVID-19 samples came from the United States, Italy and Spain. From T cells, B-cell-depleted T cells, or PBMCs came the material, which was cDNA or gDNA.

Original handling: Amplifying reference gene primers gave estimates of nucleated cell counts. The assay was immunoSEQ multiplex PCR, and TCRdb's table has in-frame clones only and misses some. The DNA gave D and trimming, while V, J and clone size come from that table. The sample yields 360,000 or so clones, roughly 89% seen once. It was during active infection that Seattle patients were enrolled and then longitudinally followed. The V gene end was trimmed by 3 bases and the J gene end by 13 bases; junction bases not matched to a gene: 5. The CDR3 is 14 residues long. Germline V gene lookup returns CDR1 SGHRS and CDR2 YFSETQ.

The chain joins TRBV5-1 to TRBJ2-3; 16 bases are a match to TRBD2. This receptor was taken from an older woman with COVID-19, enrolled during active disease. The sample comprised peripheral blood. CDR3 loop: CASSSGTSGGDKYF. CDR3 DNA sequence: TGCGCCAGCAGCTCGGGGACTAGCGGGGGGGACAAGTATTTT.